This TCR beta chain came from a study of blood T cell repertoires in COVID-19. Study-level information: From the United States, Italy and Spain came samples of acute and convalescent COVID-19.

In this sample, this clone turned up once. The Seattle patients, enrolled during active infection, were followed longitudinally. This CDR3 spans 15 amino acids. Germline V CDR1 and CDR2: ENHRY, SYGVKD. The germline V and J ends were trimmed by 4 bases and 0 bases, with 12 bases remaining between them. As handled by the study authors: It was from reference gene primer amplification that nucleated cell counts were estimated. Produced via immunoSEQ multiplex PCR; TCRdb's table is partial and in-frame only. V, J and clone size reflect that table, while D and trimming were determined from the DNA. The sample contains 150,000 to 180,000 clones, approximately 83% of which appear only once.

The rearrangement uses TRBV10-3 and TRBJ1-2, with TRBD1 as a possible D gene (6 bases). Sequenced sample: peripheral blood. The receptor's source is a woman aged 55 to 70 with COVID-19, enrolled during active disease. In nucleotides, the CDR3 is TGTGCCATCAGTGCCCGGGACAAAGCTAACTATGGCTACACCTTC. This gives the protein CAISARDKANYGYTF.